Listed below are T cell receptor beta chains from one sample, sequenced in a study of identical twins. One entry per CDR3 protein results from TCRdb running MiXCR on the 5' RACE reads. The sample records approximately 550,000 distinct CDR3 sequences, around 20% being singletons. The data were also submitted as part of a second study, on yellow fever vaccine responses in identical twins.

Sequences were obtained from CD4+ T cells sorted from blood. Receptor source: a woman between 18 and 30 years old in good health. CDR3s include the opening cysteine and the closing phenylalanine or tryptophan. Each record gives: clone size, V gene, J gene, D gene, CDR3 DNA, CDR3 protein. D genes are given only for firm matches. Some rows mark clone size as missing; the rest say once, few, many or name a class of expanded clone.

NA,TRBV29-1,TRBJ2-5,NA,TGCAGCGCGGACCCGACGCAAGAGACCCAGTACTTC,CSADPTQETQYF
few,TRBV12-3/TRBV12-4,TRBJ1-5,TRBD1,TGTGCCAGCAGTTTGAACAGGGGTAGCAATCAGCCCCAGCATTTT,CASSLNRGSNQPQHF
NA,TRBV24-1,TRBJ2-2,NA,TGTGCCACCAGTGATTACCAGACAGGGAACACCGGGGAGCTGTTTTTT,CATSDYQTGNTGELFF
few,TRBV7-9,TRBJ2-1,TRBD1,TGTGCCAGCAGCCCAAAGACAGGGGTTACCTACAATGAGCAGTTCTTC,CASSPKTGVTYNEQFF
NA,TRBV12-5,TRBJ2-3,NA,TGTGCTAGTGGTTTGGTACGGAACCCGCCAGATACGCAGTATTTT,CASGLVRNPPDTQYF
NA,TRBV24-1,TRBJ1-5,NA,TGTGCCACCAGTGATGCTGCCGGGAGCAATCAGCCCCAGCATTTT,CATSDAAGSNQPQHF
NA,TRBV7-6,TRBJ2-5,NA,TGTGCCAGCAGCTTAGGGGGGGTCCAGTACTTC,CASSLGGVQYF
few,TRBV29-1,TRBJ1-1,NA,TGCAGCGTTGAACGGAGGTTGAACACTGAAGCTTTCTTT,CSVERRLNTEAFF
NA,TRBV5-4,TRBJ2-6,TRBD1,TGTGCCAGCAGCCGACAGGGAATCTCTGGGGCCAACGTCCTGACTTTC,CASSRQGISGANVLTF
NA,TRBV11-2,TRBJ2-1,TRBD2,TGTGCCAGCAGCTTATTATTTTGGCGGGAGGGTTGGTCCTACAATGAGCAGTTCTTC,CASSLLFWREGWSYNEQFF
few,TRBV12-3/TRBV12-4,TRBJ2-1,NA,TGTGCCAGCCTGACATGGGACCGAGGGGTGGAGCAGTTCTTC,CASLTWDRGVEQFF
few,TRBV7-9,TRBJ2-7,NA,TGTGCCAGCAGCCCGGACAAAGCCTACGAGCAGTACTTC,CASSPDKAYEQYF
few,TRBV2,TRBJ2-2,NA,TGTGCCAGCAGTGGTGCCGGTGGGAACACCGGGGAGCTGTTTTTT,CASSGAGGNTGELFF
many,TRBV3-1,TRBJ2-1,NA,TGTGCCAGCAGTCAAGGCCCCGGCGGGTACAATGAGCAGTTCTTC,CASSQGPGGYNEQFF
NA,TRBV24-1,TRBJ2-3,NA,TGTGCCACCAGTGACCCAGATACGCAGTATTTT,CATSDPDTQYF
few,TRBV6-1,TRBJ1-5,NA,TGTGCCAGCCGATCGGGAGATAGCAATCAGCCCCAGCATTTT,CASRSGDSNQPQHF